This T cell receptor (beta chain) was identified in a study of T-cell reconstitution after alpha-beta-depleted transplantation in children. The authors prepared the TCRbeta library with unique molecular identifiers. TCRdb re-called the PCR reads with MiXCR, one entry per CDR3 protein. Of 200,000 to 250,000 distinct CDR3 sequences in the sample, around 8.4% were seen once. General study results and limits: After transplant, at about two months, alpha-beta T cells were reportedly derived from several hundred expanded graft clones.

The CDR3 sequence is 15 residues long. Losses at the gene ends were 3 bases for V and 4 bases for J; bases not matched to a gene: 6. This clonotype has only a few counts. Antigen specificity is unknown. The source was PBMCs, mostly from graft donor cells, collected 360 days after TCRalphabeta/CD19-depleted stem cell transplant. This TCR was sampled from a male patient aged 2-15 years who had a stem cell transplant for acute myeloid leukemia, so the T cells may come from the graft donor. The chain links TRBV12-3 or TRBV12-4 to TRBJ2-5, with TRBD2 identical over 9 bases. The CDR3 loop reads CASSFGRGGRETQYF. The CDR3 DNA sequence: TGTGCCAGCAGTTTCGGGCGGGGGGGCCGAGAGACCCAGTACTTC.